The next 18 T cell receptor beta chains were all read from a single sample in a study of cytomegalovirus exposure and HLA in healthy donors. A multiplex PCR was run with 60 Vbeta primers and 13 Jbeta primers. The protocol was immunoSEQ multiplex PCR, while the TCRdb copy is restricted to in-frame clones and leaves out a portion. The sample includes 150,000 or so clones, approximately 79% of them seen just once. The sample taken for sequencing was PBMCs. The receptors here all came from a man aged 40-55 years in good health and CMV-seropositive.

In this sample, this clone turned up once. Within the sample, other DNA sequences also encode this same CDR3. The chain links TRBV11-3 to TRBJ2-6; maybe TRBD1 (6 bases). Germline CDR1 is SGHNT and CDR2 is YENEEA. Trimming removed 5 bases at V and 0 bases at J, with 8 bases between. The CDR3 runs 15 residues. The chain's CDR3 is CASSEDSSGANVLTF. The CDR3 coding sequence is TGTGCCAGCAGCGAGGACAGCTCTGGGGCCAACGTCCTGACTTTC.

The gene calls are TRBV19 and TRBJ1-2; possible D gene TRBD1, 5 bases. V lost 6 bases and J 4 bases, leaving 15 bases between the germline ends. The CDR3 totals 14 residues. CDR1 LNHDA and CDR2 SQIVND come from the germline V gene (reference sequence). Written as DNA, the CDR3 is TGTGCCAGTAGGGGAATGACAGAAACCTATGGCTACACCTTC. This sequence encodes CASRGMTETYGYTF.

This clone was detected a few times. This chain connects TRBV4-2 to TRBJ1-4; 8 bases are shared with TRBD1. The V gene end was trimmed by 0 bases and the J gene end by 8 bases; junction bases not matched to a gene: 11. The CDR3 totals 17 residues. Germline V CDR1 and CDR2: LGHNA, YNFKEQ. The CDR3 region is CASSQDFSGQVYEKLFF. The CDR3 DNA reads as TGTGCCAGCAGCCAAGATTTTTCGGGACAGGTTTACGAAAAACTGTTTTTT.

The genes are TRBV11-2 and TRBJ1-3; tentatively, D is TRBD1 (6 bases). Trimming stripped 5 bases from V and 0 bases from J, with 17 bases between. Per germline, CDR1 SGHAT and CDR2 FQNNGV. The CDR3 consists of 17 residues. CDR3 amino acids: CASSRRGGPRSGNTIYF. CDR3 bases: TGTGCCAGCAGCCGGAGGGGGGGGCCCCGCTCTGGAAACACCATATATTTT.

The CDR3 bases are TGTGCCAGTAAAATCCCTACAGGAGCGGGAGAAAAACTGTTTTTT. This encodes CASKIPTGAGEKLFF. The chain employs TRBV19 and TRBJ1-4; D possibly corresponds to TRBD1 (5 bases). Germline V gives CDR1 LNHDA, CDR2 SQIVND (reference sequence). V was clipped by 7 bases and J by 8 bases, with 20 bases between them. This CDR3 contains 15 residues.

The V and J genes are TRBV10-2 and TRBJ2-1, with 10 positions matching TRBD2. The CDR3 runs 17 residues. V gave up 8 bases and J gave up 9 bases; unmatched junction bases: 19. Germline V gives CDR1 WSHSY, CDR2 SAAADI. CDR3 amino acids: CASSQLGAGGPVTEQFF. Here the CDR3 DNA reads TGCGCCAGCTCCCAGCTCGGAGCGGGAGGGCCCGTTACTGAGCAGTTCTTC.

A word on this clone: One end of the junction varies from germline; a read error may be responsible. V usage is TRBV11-2 and J usage is TRBJ2-6; TRBD1 agrees at 7 bases. Germline V gene sequence: CDR1 SGHAT, CDR2 FQNNGV. The CDR3 totals 15 residues. The CDR3 sequence: CASSFGWKGANGLTF. The CDR3 bases are TGTGCCAGCAGCTTTGGGTGGAAGGGGGCCAACGGCCTGACTTTC.

The chain is built from TRBV7-2 and TRBJ1-2; the match to TRBD1 covers 7 bases. V was pared by 0 bases and J by 8 bases, with 6 bases of the junction left unmatched. The CDR3 contains 14 residues. Germline values: CDR1 SGHTA, CDR2 FQGNSA. CDR3 region: CASSLADREGGYTF. As DNA, the CDR3 is TGTGCCAGCAGCTTAGCTGACAGGGAAGGAGGCTACACCTTC. The variable domain in full, completed from reference TRBV7-2 and TRBJ1-2, reads GAGVSQSPSNKVTEKGKDVELRCDPISGHTALYWYRQSLGQGLEFLIYFQGNSAPDKSGLPSDRFSAERTGGSVSTLTIQRTQQEDSAVYLCASSLADREGGYTFGSGTRLTVV.

This CDR3 reads CASSLAASGRSDTQYF. CDR3 bases: TGCGCCAGCAGCTTGGCTGCTAGCGGGAGATCAGATACGCAGTATTTT. V is TRBV5-1 and J is TRBJ2-3; TRBD2 aligns across 10 bases. Trimming took 0 bases from V and 4 from J; bases not matched to a gene: 5. Germline CDR1 reads SGHRS; CDR2 reads YFSETQ. The CDR3 totals 16 residues.

This clone has just one count. The V gene is TRBV29-1, the J gene TRBJ2-2; unclear D gene. The CDR3 length is 14 residues. CDR1 and CDR2 from the germline V gene are SQVTM and ANQGSEA. V was pared by 1 base and J by 5 bases, with 11 bases between. The CDR3: CSVEANQRTGELFF. The CDR3 DNA follows: TGCAGCGTTGAAGCTAACCAGAGGACCGGGGAGCTGTTTTTT.

This chain links TRBV2 with TRBJ1-1; no reliable D call. V was cut by 6 bases and J by 3 bases, with 14 bases left in between. Germline CDR1 and CDR2: SNHLY and FYNNEI. This CDR3 spans 14 amino acids. CDR3 region: CASRQAIRDTEAFF. The CDR3 DNA reads TGTGCCAGCAGACAAGCCATCCGGGACACTGAAGCTTTCTTT.

V gene TRBV6-5 combines with J gene TRBJ1-5, with 8 bases identical to TRBD1. This CDR3 region has 15 residues. V lost 6 bases to trimming and J lost 7 bases; unmatched junction nucleotides: 11. Per germline, CDR1 MNHEY and CDR2 SVGAGI. As DNA, the CDR3 is TGTGCCAGCAGCTTTGGACAGGGTAAGGACCAGCCCCAGCATTTT. Translating it yields CASSFGQGKDQPQHF.

This rearrangement joins TRBV7-9 to TRBJ2-4, with a possible D match to TRBD2 (6 bases). CDR3 length: 15 amino acids. Germline V lookup: CDR1 SEHNR, CDR2 FQNEAQ (reference sequence). Trimming shortened V by 2 bases and J by 1 base, and 9 bases separated the two germline ends. The CDR3 is CASSLWEVAKNIQYF. DNA of the CDR3: TGTGCCAGCAGCTTATGGGAGGTGGCCAAAAACATTCAGTACTTC.

Note on this clone: The junction departs from germline at one end; a sequencing error may be responsible. The V call is TRBV7-9, the J call TRBJ2-3; possibly TRBD1 for D (7 bases). The CDR3 totals 15 residues. Germline V gene sequence: CDR1 SEHNR, CDR2 FQNEAQ (reference sequence). This CDR3 reads CVSSSRGGGGRTQYF. In DNA, the CDR3 is TGTGTCAGCAGCTCGCGCGGAGGGGGCGGTCGAACACAGTATTTT.

This clone was recorded only once. The chain uses TRBV6-5 and TRBJ2-5, with a tentative D call TRBD1 (5 bases). The J call may be incorrect, as the DNA end agrees better with TRBJ2-7. The CDR3 is made up of 13 amino acids. Germline lookup yields CDR1 MNHEY and CDR2 SVGAGI. The CDR3 DNA reads as TGTGCCAGCAGTTACAGACAGCGCTACGAGCAGTACTTC. Translating it yields CASSYRQRYEQYF.

This chain joins TRBV6-6 and TRBJ2-3; D perhaps matches TRBD1 (5 bases). Germline V gene lookup returns CDR1 MNHNY and CDR2 SVGAGI (reference sequence). CDR3 size: 13 residues. Between the trimmed V and J ends, which lost 8 bases and 0 bases, there was a span of 9 bases. CDR3 nucleotide sequence: TGTGCCAGCCGTGGGGCTAGCACAGATACGCAGTATTTT. Encoded protein: CASRGASTDTQYF.

This chain connects TRBV5-6 to TRBJ2-4; TRBD2 agrees at 9 bases. CDR3 size: 16 residues. Looked up from germline, CDR1 is SGHDT and CDR2 is YYEEEE. J was trimmed by 1 base and V by 1 base; bases with no gene match: 3. In nucleotides, the CDR3 is TGTGCCAGCAGCTTGCTAGCGGGATGGGCCAAAAACATTCAGTACTTC. Translating it yields CASSLLAGWAKNIQYF.

This clone occurred once. The chain has TRBV5-1 and TRBJ2-3; 9 bases agree with TRBD2. Germline V lookup: CDR1 SGHRS, CDR2 YFSETQ. The junction had 6 bases not matched to a gene; V was cut back by 1 base and J by 0 bases. The CDR3 has 17 amino acids. The CDR3 region is CASSLWSSGASTDTQYF. The CDR3 DNA reads TGCGCCAGCAGCTTGTGGTCTAGCGGGGCTAGCACAGATACGCAGTATTTT.